The entry below describes one T cell receptor beta chain. Its specificity is not known. The CDR3 length is 12 residues. The junction had 5 bases not matched to a gene; V was cut back by 8 bases and J by 6 bases. The entry originates in a study of vaccination and CD4 T cells after COVID-19. Study-level background: Overlapping SARS-CoV-2, HCoV-NL63, HCoV-OC43 and HCoV-229E spike peptides were used to stimulate cells. Culture controls were given either a CEFX pool, an HIV-1 Nef pool, or no peptide.

The assay that was used to sequence DNA from cultured CD4+ T cells was the Oncomine TCR Beta short-read assay. TCRdb reprocessed the PCR reads with MiXCR, giving one entry per CDR3 protein. The sample has tens of thousands of distinct CDR3 sequences, 66% seen once. Treatment in this sample: roughly 10-day PBMC culture with coronavirus spike peptide pools or control peptides (ViraFEST assay). ViraFEST grew antigen-specific T cells using peptide pools, then sequenced TCRs. The rearrangement joins TRBV12-3 or TRBV12-4 to TRBJ1-2; 8 bases map to TRBD1. Sequenced: CD4+ T cells from blood, cultured in vitro. The origin of this receptor is a human donor who had recovered from COVID-19. This chain's CDR3 is CASDGQGHGYTF. CDR3 bases: TGTGCCAGCGATGGACAGGGCCATGGCTACACCTTC.